Detailed here is one T cell receptor (beta chain). This clonotype was detected only a few times. It has no known antigen specificity. There are no base qualities to consult, and no much larger clone falls within one base. These data belong to a study of regulatory T cells in long-lasting Graves disease (dated by TCRdb to about 2021). With respect to the entire study: To count as having persistent Graves' disease, a patient had to have received antithyroid drug treatment for over 5 years with TSH receptor autoantibodies remaining persistently positive. Peripheral blood TCR sequencing and RNA sequencing compared persistent Graves' disease patients with newly diagnosed Graves' disease patients. The study was conducted in China and was registered as a clinical trial. A total of 33 samples underwent TCR sequencing, from roughly 13 patients with persistent Graves' disease and approximately 20 patients with newly diagnosed Graves' disease. Antithyroid drugs had been taken for 8.5 to 11 years on average by persistent Graves' disease patients in the clinical cohort.

The time point label, as the study defines it: persistent/refractory GD, antithyroid drugs over 5 years with positive TRAb. RNA was extracted from PBMCs in TRIzol for both TCR sequencing and RNA sequencing. The diagnosis of Graves' disease was made according to American Thyroid Association guidelines. Patients for the study were recruited at an endocrinology department in Xi'an, China. Each patient gave about 9.1 milliliters of peripheral blood, collected in an EDTA anticoagulant tube. Ficoll Paque Plus density gradient separation was used to isolate PBMCs, and no further T cell sorting was performed. An Agilent 2100 Bioanalyzer and agarose gel were used to assess RNA quality, and a NanoDrop 2000 was used to measure RNA concentration. In the germline V gene, CDR1 corresponds to MNHNS and CDR2 to SASEGT. V loses 0 bases of germline sequence and J loses 1 base, and the interval between the two ends is 9 bases. The CDR3 starts with the cysteine, ends with the phenylalanine, and has 15 residues. CDR3 DNA is the only sequence kept; it has 45 bases, read in frame from the first base.

Overall study results and their limits: Because the primary lesion, thyroid tissue, could not be accessed, the study looked at peripheral blood alone. Patients with persistent disease shared more public clonotypes (approximately 2,500) than newly diagnosed patients did (nearly 1,000). The small sample size was acknowledged by the authors as a limitation that may reduce accuracy. Preferential use of TRBV28, TRBJ1-2 and TRBJ2-5 was observed in persistent disease, whereas TRBV20-1 and TRBJ2-1 were favored in newly diagnosed disease. Only the TCR beta chain was sequenced and analyzed. Lower TCR Shannon entropy and fewer highly expanded clones were observed in persistent Graves' disease patients than in newly diagnosed patients, which suggested clonal expansion.

To prepare the library, multiplex PCR was applied. Instrument on record: Illumina HiSeq 4000. TCR beta libraries were built with iRepertoire HTBI primers and Arm-PCR amplification of CDR3 regions. PCR products were gel purified before sequencing. Under the source paper's analysis protocol: A total of roughly 67 TRBV and 14 TRBJ segments were identified across samples and were used for gene usage analysis of CDR3 amino acid clonotypes. COPE and FqMerger were used to merge the filtered high-quality paired reads into contigs. BLAST was used to align contigs to the IMGT TRBV, TRBD and TRBJ reference genes, and CDR3 was defined following IMGT. Clonotypes above 0.1% frequency were classified as highly expanded clones. Shannon entropy served as the measure of repertoire diversity, while the Gini coefficient captured V-J evenness. Clonotypes shared by more than one individual were considered public. TCRdb cleaned the public reads at Q25 with fastp, built clones with MiXCR and kept in-frame beta chains. Rows matching on CDR3 protein sequence are summarized as one entry with the most common DNA and genes. V and J calls and clone size were set by TCRdb, not the authors. Present in this sample are roughly 700,000 distinct CDR3 sequences, about 32% of which were seen just once. About 40% of the sample is in the top ten clones.

The input for sequencing was peripheral blood mononuclear cells (PBMCs), taken when the disease was refractory, from a patient treated with antithyroid drugs. This clonotype was obtained from a female donor with Graves disease. The chain employs TRBV6-1 and TRBJ1-2, with the D segment identity uncertain. The DNA sequence is TGTGCCAGCAGTGAAGCGGTCGGTTATAACTATGGCTACACCTTC. Translated, it reads CASSEAVGYNYGYTF.